This T cell receptor (beta chain) came from a study of PD-1 blockade in classical Hodgkin lymphoma. Regarding the study as a whole: Exclusion removed patients who began nivolumab under 1 year after ASCT. With CD4+ cells, TCR diversity rose significantly by C4D1, but not with CD8+ cells. Complete responders entered with baseline diversity on par with newly diagnosed patients, the results showed. Compared with healthy donors, newly diagnosed patients reportedly showed lower baseline TCR diversity.

The repertoire was sequenced with immunoSEQ multiplex PCR; TCRdb's copy has only in-frame clones and lacks some. The table has 57,000 or so clones, approximately 89% seen once; the top ten hold around 13%. Concerning this clone: Its specificity is not known.

The CDR3 has 20 residues. CDR1 and CDR2 (germline): SGHDN, FVKESK. Unmatched junction bases numbered 16, after V lost 1 base and J lost 0 bases. Every single patient, without exception, relapsed after autologous stem cell transplantation, and brentuximab vedotin exposure varied. The sequencing here drew on peripheral blood mononuclear cells (PBMCs), taken at baseline. The chain carries TRBV14 and TRBJ2-7; 9 bases line up with TRBD1. The TCR comes from a human donor with classical Hodgkin lymphoma. The CDR3 DNA sequence: TGTGCCAGCAGCCAAGCGGTTGGGACAGGGAAGTTCGGAAGCTCCTACGAGCAGTACTTC. The encoded protein is CASSQAVGTGKFGSSYEQYF.